The 14 T cell receptor beta chains below were found in one sample sequenced in a study of blood T cell repertoires in COVID-19 (TCRdb year 2020). Library preparation was by the immunoSEQ multiplex PCR assay. The table comes from immuneACCESS by way of TCRdb, which keeps in-frame sequences with V and J called. Part of the clones is missing from these tables; in studies checked, under half for an unresolved V gene and the rest for unknown reasons. The sample includes 150,000 to 200,000 clones, with about 80% observed a single time. Less than 9.5% of the sample comes from the top ten. The sample taken for sequencing was PBMCs or T cells enriched from blood (not recorded which). The receptors shown here come from a man aged 40-49 years who had recovered from COVID-19.

The chain links TRBV2 to TRBJ1-1; no clear D gene. The CDR3 is 15 residues long. The V gene lost 5 bases and the J gene lost 5 bases, with 18 bases spanning the gap. CDR1 SNHLY and CDR2 FYNNEI come from the germline V gene. The CDR3 here is CASSRDGGQSTEAFF. CDR3 coding DNA: TGTGCCAGCAGTCGCGACGGAGGCCAGAGTACTGAAGCTTTCTTT.

The genes are TRBV4-2 and TRBJ2-1; 12 positions agree with TRBD2. J was trimmed by 9 bases and V by 4 bases; bases with no gene match: 10. Germline CDR1 is LGHNA and CDR2 is YNFKEQ. The CDR3 loop spans 16 amino acids. In DNA, the CDR3 is TGTGCCAGCAGCCCCTTGGCTAGCGGGGGGGCCATTGAGCAGTTCTTC. Protein: CASSPLASGGAIEQFF.

CDR3 protein: CAFRGHFADTQYF. CDR3 in DNA: TGTGCCTTCAGGGGACATTTCGCAGATACGCAGTATTTT. The genes are TRBV30 and TRBJ2-3; maybe TRBD1 (6 bases). This CDR3 spans 13 amino acids. V was clipped by 7 bases and J by 4 bases, with 15 bases between them. Looked up from germline, CDR1 is GTSNPN and CDR2 is SVGIG (reference sequence).

The chain has TRBV27 and TRBJ1-4, with a tentative D call TRBD1 (6 bases). Germline CDR1 MNHEY, CDR2 SMNVEV (reference sequence). The CDR3 runs to 15 residues. V was shortened by 3 bases and J by 4 bases, with 12 bases between the two germline ends. The CDR3 DNA sequence: TGTGCCAGCAGTTTGAGTAGCAGGGGTAATGAAAAACTGTTTTTT. Protein product: CASSLSSRGNEKLFF.

The DNA of the CDR3 is TGTGCCAGCAGCTTATACGGGGGGGCCCAGTACTTC. Translated, it gives CASSLYGGAQYF. V is TRBV7-2 and J is TRBJ2-5; TRBD2 agrees at 8 bases. The CDR3 is made up of 12 amino acids. CDR1 SGHTA and CDR2 FQGNSA come from the germline V gene. V gave up 2 bases and J gave up 9 bases; unmatched junction bases: 2.

The chain has TRBV7-9 and TRBJ1-3; TRBD1 aligns across 10 bases. Germline CDR1 SEHNR, CDR2 FQNEAQ (reference sequence). V dropped 4 bases and J dropped 2; count of bases not matched to a gene: 2. CDR3 length: 15 amino acids. This CDR3 is CASSSTGGPGNTIYF. CDR3 nucleotides: TGTGCCAGCAGCTCGACAGGGGGCCCTGGAAACACCATATATTTT.

The chain couples TRBV3-1 (or the pseudogene TRBV3-2) to TRBJ2-7, with D unresolved. Germline V gives CDR1 LGHDT, CDR2 YNNKEL (reference sequence). The CDR3 contains 16 residues. Trimming left V 5 bases short and J 0 bases short, with 17 bases between. DNA of the CDR3: TGTGCCAGCAGCGTCTCATCCTCCCTAAGCTCCTACGAGCAGTACTTC. Amino acid sequence: CASSVSSSLSSYEQYF.

This chain joins TRBV7-8 and TRBJ2-5, with a tentative D call TRBD1 (6 bases). Germline values: CDR1 SGHVS, CDR2 FQNEAQ. Trimming took 4 bases from V and 2 from J, leaving 26 bases between them. The CDR3 has 19 amino acids. In DNA form, the CDR3 reads TGTGCCAGCAGCTCCCGCCGAGCAGGGGCCGGATCTGGACAAGAGACCCAGTACTTC. It yields the protein CASSSRRAGAGSGQETQYF.

V is TRBV3-1 (or the pseudogene TRBV3-2) and J is TRBJ1-2; D not resolved. The CDR3 sequence is 11 residues long. Germline CDR1 and CDR2: LGHDT and YNNKEL (reference sequence). V was trimmed by 1 base and J by 10 bases, leaving 7 bases between them. CDR3 DNA sequence: TGTGCCAGCAGCCAAGTCCCAAACTACACCTTC. Protein product: CASSQVPNYTF.

V usage is TRBV7-2 and J usage is TRBJ1-2; D gene unclear. Per germline, CDR1 SGHTA and CDR2 FQGNSA. Between the trimmed V and J ends, which lost 7 bases and 4 bases, there was a span of 13 bases. This CDR3 has 13 amino acids. CDR3 amino acids: CASTRTEFYGYTF. The CDR3 DNA reads TGTGCCAGCACCCGGACTGAATTCTATGGCTACACCTTC.

V and J are TRBV6-2 or TRBV6-3 and TRBJ2-1; 8 bases are shared with TRBD1. Germline V gene sequence: CDR1 MNHEY, CDR2 SVGEGT. This CDR3 contains 15 residues. With 5 bases clipped from V and 1 base from J, the junction kept 4 bases outside the gene matches. This chain's CDR3 is CASSADRVSYNEQFF. The CDR3 bases are TGTGCCAGCAGTGCGGACAGGGTGTCCTACAATGAGCAGTTCTTC.

The J gene is TRBJ1-1, the V gene TRBV27; TRBD1 is a possible D gene (5 bases). Germline V gene sequence: CDR1 MNHEY, CDR2 SMNVEV (reference sequence). The CDR3 length is 15 residues. V was cut by 2 bases and J by 5 bases, with 15 bases left in between. CDR3 DNA sequence: TGTGCCAGCAGTTTAATAGGTCGGGGGTCAACTGAAGCTTTCTTT. Its translation: CASSLIGRGSTEAFF.

The CDR3 nucleotides read TGCGCCAGCCGTCAGACAGGGAGTTACGAGCAGTACTTC. Translated, it gives CASRQTGSYEQYF. The V gene is TRBV4-1, the J gene TRBJ2-7; 7 nucleotides agree with TRBD1. Looked up from germline, CDR1 is MGHRA and CDR2 is YSYEKL. With 8 bases clipped from V and 4 bases from J, the junction kept 8 bases outside the gene matches. The CDR3 has 13 amino acids.

The chain recombines TRBV4-1 with TRBJ2-3; 7 bases map to TRBD2. Germline CDR1 is MGHRA and CDR2 is YSYEKL. This CDR3 is 14 amino acids long. Germline trimming cut 7 bases from V and 0 bases from J; bases unmatched to any gene: 4. As DNA, the CDR3 is TGCGCCAGCACCCTACTAGCGAGCACAGATACGCAGTATTTT. It is translated as CASTLLASTDTQYF.